Listed below are T cell receptor beta chains from one sample, sequenced in a study of blood T cell repertoires in COVID-19. Here immunoSEQ multiplex PCR was the method, and the copy in TCRdb shows in-frame clones only, minus some. The sample consists of roughly 250,000 clones, around 89% of them appearing once. Sequencing was done on a sample of peripheral blood. The receptor source for this set is a man under 40 with acute or convalescent COVID-19. The CDR3 runs from the conserved cysteine through the conserved F or W. A D gene is named only where the DNA matches it firmly. Clone size is shown for a subset of rows, as once, few, many or a class of expanded clone.

size,J,D,V,CDR3,DNA
NA,TRBJ1-1,NA,TRBV7-6,CALIIVRGGHTEAFF,TGTGCTCTGATAATAGTGCGCGGGGGGCACACTGAAGCTTTCTTT
NA,TRBJ1-1,NA,TRBV2,CASSGFFGTRLTVNTEAFF,TGTGCCAGTTCAGGCTTCTTCGGGACAAGACTAACCGTAAACACTGAAGCTTTCTTT
NA,TRBJ1-5,NA,TRBV3-1/TRBV3-2,CASSQLRDNQPQHF,TGTGCCAGCAGCCAACTCCGGGACAATCAGCCCCAGCATTTT
NA,TRBJ1-1,NA,TRBV11-2,CASSLPPGFTEAFF,TGTGCCAGCAGCTTACCACCAGGGTTCACTGAAGCTTTCTTT
NA,TRBJ1-1,NA,TRBV7-9,CASRGRAEMNTEAFF,TGTGCCAGCAGGGGCAGGGCGGAGATGAACACTGAAGCTTTCTTT
NA,TRBJ2-4,TRBD1,TRBV28,CASRKGQGPLAKNIQYF,TGTGCCAGCAGAAAGGGACAGGGGCCCTTGGCCAAAAACATTCAGTACTTC
NA,TRBJ2-3,TRBD2,TRBV5-1,CASSLGTSGRLDTQYF,TGCGCCAGCAGCTTGGGGACTAGCGGGAGGTTAGATACGCAGTATTTT
NA,TRBJ1-2,TRBD1,TRBV5-1,CASSLQGANSGYTF,TGCGCCAGCAGCTTGCAGGGGGCGAACTCTGGCTACACCTTC
once,TRBJ2-5,NA,TRBV5-1,CASSWGGQEETQYF,TGCGCCAGCAGTTGGGGGGGGCAGGAGGAGACCCAGTACTTC
NA,TRBJ1-2,TRBD1,TRBV29-1,CSVSGTVNYGYTF,TGCAGCGTGTCCGGGACAGTGAACTATGGCTACACCTTC
NA,TRBJ1-4,TRBD1,TRBV19,CASSRTGGGEKLFF,TGTGCCAGTAGTAGAACAGGGGGAGGTGAAAAACTGTTTTTT
NA,TRBJ2-2,TRBD2,TRBV7-3,CASSLTSGATGELFF,TGTGCCAGCAGCTTGACTAGCGGGGCCACCGGGGAGCTGTTTTTT
NA,TRBJ1-1,NA,TRBV5-1,CASSIVKGEGTEAFF,TGCGCCAGCAGCATCGTAAAAGGGGAAGGCACTGAAGCTTTCTTT
NA,TRBJ2-5,TRBD2,TRBV19,CASSNPGGEGLETQYF,TGTGCCAGTAGTAACCCGGGGGGGGAGGGCCTGGAGACCCAGTACTTC
NA,TRBJ2-1,TRBD1,TRBV27,CASLQGAGSYNEQFF,TGTGCCAGCTTACAGGGGGCCGGATCCTACAATGAGCAGTTCTTC
NA,TRBJ1-6,TRBD1,TRBV30,CAGTGQGYSPLHF,TGTGCCGGAACGGGACAGGGATATTCACCCCTCCACTTT
NA,TRBJ1-6,TRBD1,TRBV10-3,CAISGTGNSPLHF,TGTGCCATCAGTGGGACAGGAAATTCACCCCTCCACTTT
NA,TRBJ1-2,TRBD1,TRBV27,CASSSTGTGGIYGYTF,TGTGCCAGCAGTTCAACCGGGACAGGGGGCATCTATGGCTACACCTTC
NA,TRBJ1-1,NA,TRBV5-1,CASSLGQLTEAFF,TGCGCCAGCAGCTTGGGACAGCTCACTGAAGCTTTCTTT
NA,TRBJ2-7,TRBD2,TRBV5-1,CASSLTSGGLEQYF,TGCGCCAGCAGCTTGACTAGCGGGGGGCTCGAGCAGTACTTC
NA,TRBJ1-6,TRBD1,TRBV18,CASVFGTDNSPLHF,TGTGCCAGCGTATTCGGGACAGATAATTCACCCCTCCACTTT
NA,TRBJ2-5,TRBD2,TRBV7-2,CASSYTGLGIETQYF,TGTGCCAGCAGCTACACCGGACTAGGGATAGAGACCCAGTACTTC
NA,TRBJ1-5,TRBD1,TRBV6-6,CASSPRRRWTGGELSNQPQHF,TGTGCCAGCAGCCCCCGAAGGAGGTGGACAGGGGGCGAACTTAGCAATCAGCCCCAGCATTTT
once,TRBJ2-4,TRBD1,TRBV18,CASSALATGVENIQYF,TGTGCCAGCTCAGCTCTAGCGACAGGGGTCGAAAACATTCAGTACTTC
NA,TRBJ2-3,NA,TRBV5-1,CASSLPEGAPTDTQYF,TGCGCCAGCAGCCTACCGGAGGGAGCCCCCACAGATACGCAGTATTTT
NA,TRBJ1-5,NA,TRBV11-2,CASSSGTPRDQPQHF,TGTGCCAGCAGCTCCGGGACACCCCGGGATCAGCCCCAGCATTTT
NA,TRBJ2-7,NA,TRBV18,CASSPYTTYEQYF,TGTGCCAGCTCACCGTACACAACCTACGAGCAGTACTTC
NA,TRBJ2-3,NA,TRBV14,CASSQAGAPTDTQYF,TGTGCCAGCAGCCAGGCGGGGGCCCCCACAGATACGCAGTATTTT
once,TRBJ1-6,NA,TRBV9,CASSADRGAGNSPLHF,TGTGCCAGCAGCGCGGACCGGGGGGCAGGAAATTCACCCCTCCACTTT
once,TRBJ2-2,TRBD2,TRBV9,CASISPHSGKFITGELFF,TGTGCCAGCATCAGTCCCCATAGCGGGAAATTTATCACCGGGGAGCTGTTTTTT
NA,TRBJ2-3,NA,TRBV7-9,CASSMGATDTQYF,TGTGCCAGCAGCATGGGGGCTACAGATACGCAGTATTTT
NA,TRBJ2-7,NA,TRBV19,CASSITAEQYF,TGTGCCAGTAGTATAACAGCCGAGCAGTACTTC
NA,TRBJ2-5,TRBD2,TRBV28,CASSLFSSGAQETQYF,TGTGCCAGCAGTTTATTTTCTAGCGGGGCTCAAGAGACCCAGTACTTC
NA,TRBJ1-1,NA,TRBV7-3,CASSLRFGVEAFF,TGTGCCAGCAGCTTGCGGTTTGGCGTAGAAGCTTTCTTT
NA,TRBJ2-1,NA,TRBV2,CASSNERESYNEQFF,TGTGCCAGCAGTAATGAGAGGGAGAGCTACAATGAGCAGTTCTTC
NA,TRBJ1-2,TRBD1,TRBV30,CAWRPTGQLPSLGYTF,TGTGCCTGGAGGCCGACAGGGCAATTACCCTCCCTTGGCTACACCTTC
NA,TRBJ2-7,TRBD1,TRBV7-6,CASSLWTGPYEQYF,TGTGCCAGCAGCCTCTGGACAGGTCCCTACGAGCAGTACTTC
NA,TRBJ1-2,NA,TRBV5-4,CASSLGAGRSYTF,TGTGCCAGCAGCTTGGGGGCAGGGAGGAGCTACACCTTC
NA,TRBJ1-1,NA,TRBV12-3/TRBV12-4,CASSPLRNTEAFF,TGTGCCAGCAGTCCGCTGAGAAACACTGAAGCTTTCTTT
NA,TRBJ2-6,TRBD1,TRBV3-1/TRBV3-2,CASSSGFQGEAANVLTF,TGTGCCAGCAGCTCCGGATTTCAGGGGGAAGCTGCCAACGTCCTGACTTTC
NA,TRBJ2-5,TRBD2,TRBV4-1,CASSPRLAGGQETQYF,TGCGCCAGCAGCCCGCGACTAGCGGGGGGGCAAGAGACCCAGTACTTC
NA,TRBJ1-1,TRBD1,TRBV6-5,CASRQGVDTEAFF,TGTGCCAGCAGACAGGGGGTTGACACTGAAGCTTTCTTT
few,TRBJ2-1,NA,TRBV2,CASSESPGSGHEQFF,TGTGCCAGCAGTGAATCCCCAGGTAGCGGCCATGAGCAGTTCTTC
NA,TRBJ1-6,NA,TRBV19,CASSIAGYNSPLHF,TGTGCCAGTAGTATAGCGGGATATAATTCACCCCTCCACTTT
NA,TRBJ2-3,NA,TRBV24-1,CATSDSTGSDTQYF,TGTGCCACCAGTGATTCGACAGGCTCAGATACGCAGTATTTT
NA,TRBJ2-7,TRBD1,TRBV6-5,CASSSGTGGNEQYF,TGTGCCAGCAGTTCCGGGACAGGGGGCAACGAGCAGTACTTC
NA,TRBJ2-1,NA,TRBV15,CATSPGVANYNEQFF,TGTGCCACCAGCCCGGGGGTAGCGAACTACAATGAGCAGTTCTTC
NA,TRBJ1-5,TRBD1,TRBV3-1/TRBV3-2,CASRQGNQPQHF,TGTGCCAGCAGACAGGGGAATCAGCCCCAGCATTTT
NA,TRBJ2-1,TRBD2,TRBV3-1/TRBV3-2,CASSQDPASGSVEQFF,TGTGCCAGCAGCCAAGATCCGGCTAGCGGGAGTGTTGAGCAGTTCTTC
NA,TRBJ2-7,TRBD2,TRBV11-2,CASSPGTSGPREQYF,TGTGCCAGCAGCCCCGGGACTAGCGGACCTCGGGAGCAGTACTTC
once,TRBJ1-2,NA,TRBV19,CASSISSSQGVLGGYTF,TGTGCCAGTAGTATCTCCTCCTCGCAGGGTGTATTGGGTGGCTACACCTTC
NA,TRBJ1-2,NA,TRBV30,CAWSRQGYGYTF,TGTGCCTGGAGTAGGCAGGGCTATGGCTACACCTTC
NA,TRBJ1-5,NA,TRBV5-4,CASSSGQNQPQHF,TGTGCCAGCAGCTCAGGGCAGAATCAGCCCCAGCATTTT
once,TRBJ2-1,NA,TRBV9,CASSVGQSYNEQFF,TGTGCCAGCAGCGTAGGACAATCCTACAATGAGCAGTTCTTC